These 3 T cell receptor beta chains were sequenced from one sample in a study of blood T cell repertoires in COVID-19. Some clones are missing from TCRdb's copy, which holds only in-frame ones; the method was immunoSEQ multiplex PCR. The sample has 270,000 or so clones; roughly 88% are singletons. Sequenced sample: PBMCs or T cells enriched from blood (not recorded which). The receptor source for this set is a woman aged 40 to 50 with acute COVID-19.

The chain couples TRBV19 to TRBJ2-5, with a weak D call TRBD1 (7 bases). V shed 4 bases and J shed 5 bases, with 17 bases lying between them. The CDR3 length is 15 residues. Germline loops: CDR1 LNHDA, CDR2 SQIVND (reference sequence). CDR3 sequence (DNA): TGTGCCAGTAGTAGGGCAGGGGGGAGGAGGGAGACCCAGTACTTC. Translated: CASSRAGGRRETQYF.

The CDR3 protein is CASSWGDRGTDTQYF. In nucleotides, the CDR3 is TGTGCCAGCAGCTGGGGAGACAGGGGCACAGATACGCAGTATTTT. This chain links TRBV28 with TRBJ2-3; 7 bases match TRBD1. Looked up from germline, CDR1 is MDHEN and CDR2 is SYDVKM. The V gene end was trimmed by 6 bases and the J gene end by 1 base; junction bases not matched to a gene: 7. The CDR3 length is 15 residues.

The chain carries TRBV7-6 and TRBJ2-7, with D uncertain. CDR1 and CDR2 (germline): SGHVS, FNYEAQ. The CDR3 runs 14 residues. V was trimmed by 0 bases and J by 6 bases, leaving 12 bases between them. CDR3 DNA sequence: TGTGCCAGCAGCTTAGCGGGCCGACAAGTCGAGCAGTACTTC. Amino acid sequence: CASSLAGRQVEQYF. The full variable domain, with the rest looked up from reference TRBV7-6 and TRBJ2-7, is GAGVSQSPRYKVTKRGQDVALRCDPISGHVSLYWYRQALGQGPEFLTYFNYEAQQDKSGLPNDRFSAERPEGSISTLTIQRTEQRDSAMYRCASSLAGRQVEQYFGPGTRLTVT.